This T cell receptor (beta chain) was recovered during a study of blood T cells in healthy people across ages. Whole-study findings and limits: More naive CD4+ cells and higher diversity marked long-lived donors relative to aged donors.

The CDR3 length is 15 residues. Trimming at V came to 8 bases and at J to 3 bases, leaving 6 bases not matched to a gene. On this clonotype: Its target is unknown.

A second PCR, run for roughly 7 to 11 cycles, used a sample-barcoded 5' primer plus a J-beta primer mix. From each sample, at least 2.5 million paired-end reads containing CDR3 were obtained. TCRdb re-derived calls from the 5' RACE reads in MiXCR, one entry per CDR3 protein. The sample contains more than 650,000 distinct CDR3 sequences, approximately 21% of which appear only once. Per-sample PBMC isolation yielded at least 6 million cells. The sequenced sample was blood. The source of this sequence is a man aged 70 or older in good health. This chain uses TRBV12-3 or TRBV12-4 with TRBJ2-1; 11 nucleotides match TRBD2. The CDR3 sequence is CASRGTSGIYNEQFF. Written as DNA, the CDR3 is TGTGCCAGCCGGGGGACTAGCGGAATCTACAATGAGCAGTTCTTC.